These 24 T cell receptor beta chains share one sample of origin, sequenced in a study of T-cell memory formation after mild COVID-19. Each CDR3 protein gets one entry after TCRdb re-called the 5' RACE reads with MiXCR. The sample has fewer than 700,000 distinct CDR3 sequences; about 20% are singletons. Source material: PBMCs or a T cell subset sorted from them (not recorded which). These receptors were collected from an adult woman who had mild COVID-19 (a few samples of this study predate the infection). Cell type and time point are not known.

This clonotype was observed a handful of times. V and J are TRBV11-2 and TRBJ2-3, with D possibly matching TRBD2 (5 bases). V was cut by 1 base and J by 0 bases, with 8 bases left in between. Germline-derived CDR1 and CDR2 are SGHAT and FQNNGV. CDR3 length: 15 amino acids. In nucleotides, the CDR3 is TGTGCCAGCAGCTTAGGGACTTCTAGCACAGATACGCAGTATTTT. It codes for CASSLGTSSTDTQYF.

In nucleotides, the CDR3 is TGTGCCAGCAGCTTAGATGGGAGAGAGCAGTTCTTC. Amino acids: CASSLDGREQFF. This rearrangement joins TRBV7-6 to TRBJ2-1, with TRBD2 as a possible D gene (5 bases). The V end lost 1 base, the J end lost 10 bases, and 8 bases lay between the germline ends. In germline, CDR1 is SGHVS, CDR2 FNYEAQ. The CDR3 extends over 12 amino acids.

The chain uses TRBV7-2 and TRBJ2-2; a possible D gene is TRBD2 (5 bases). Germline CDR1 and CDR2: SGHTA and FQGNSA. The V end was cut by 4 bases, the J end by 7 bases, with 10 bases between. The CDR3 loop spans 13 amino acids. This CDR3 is CASSSEAVGELFF. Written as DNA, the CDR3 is TGTGCCAGCAGCTCTGAAGCGGTCGGGGAGCTGTTTTTT.

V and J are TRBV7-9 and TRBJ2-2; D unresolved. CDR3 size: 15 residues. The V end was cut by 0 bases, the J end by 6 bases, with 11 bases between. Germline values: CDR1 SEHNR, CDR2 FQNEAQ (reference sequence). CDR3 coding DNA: TGTGCCAGCAGCTTAGCGTTGGCAGTTGCCGGGGAGCTGTTTTTT. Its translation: CASSLALAVAGELFF.

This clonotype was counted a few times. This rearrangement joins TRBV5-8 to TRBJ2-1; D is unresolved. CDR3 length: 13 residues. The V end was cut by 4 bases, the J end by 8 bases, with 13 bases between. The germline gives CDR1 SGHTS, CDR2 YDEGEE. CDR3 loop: CASSPDLSDEQFF. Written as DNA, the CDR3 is TGTGCCAGCAGCCCGGACCTTTCGGATGAGCAGTTCTTC.

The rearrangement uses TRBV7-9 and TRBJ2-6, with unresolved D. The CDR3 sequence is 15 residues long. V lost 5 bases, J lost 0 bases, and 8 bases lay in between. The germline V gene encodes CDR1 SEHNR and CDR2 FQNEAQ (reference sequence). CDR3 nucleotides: TGTGCCAGCAGCACACCGGTCTCTGGGGCCAACGTCCTGACTTTC. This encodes CASSTPVSGANVLTF.

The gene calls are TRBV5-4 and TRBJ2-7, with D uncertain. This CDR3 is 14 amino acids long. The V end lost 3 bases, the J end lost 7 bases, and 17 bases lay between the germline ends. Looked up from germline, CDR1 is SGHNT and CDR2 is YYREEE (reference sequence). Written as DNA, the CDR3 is TGTGCCAGCAGCTCCATTGGACCCACTACGGAGCAGTACTTC. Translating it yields CASSSIGPTTEQYF.

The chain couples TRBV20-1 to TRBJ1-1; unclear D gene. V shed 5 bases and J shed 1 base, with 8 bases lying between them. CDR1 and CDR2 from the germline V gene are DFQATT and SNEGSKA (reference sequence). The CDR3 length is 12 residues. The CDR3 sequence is CSALYRNTEAFF. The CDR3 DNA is TGCAGTGCTTTGTACCGGAACACTGAAGCTTTCTTT.

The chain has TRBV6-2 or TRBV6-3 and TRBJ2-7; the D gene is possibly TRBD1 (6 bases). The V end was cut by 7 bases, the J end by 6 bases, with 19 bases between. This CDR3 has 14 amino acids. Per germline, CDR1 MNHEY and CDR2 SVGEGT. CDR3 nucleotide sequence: TGTGCCAGCAATCTACAGGGTATTGTCGGCGAGCAGTACTTC. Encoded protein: CASNLQGIVGEQYF.

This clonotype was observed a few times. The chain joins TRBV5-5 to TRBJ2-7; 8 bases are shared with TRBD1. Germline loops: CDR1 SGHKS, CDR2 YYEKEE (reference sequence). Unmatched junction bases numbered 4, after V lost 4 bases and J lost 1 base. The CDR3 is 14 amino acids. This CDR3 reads CASSVGQGSYEQYF. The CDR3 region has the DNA TGTGCCAGCAGCGTCGGACAGGGTTCCTACGAGCAGTACTTC.

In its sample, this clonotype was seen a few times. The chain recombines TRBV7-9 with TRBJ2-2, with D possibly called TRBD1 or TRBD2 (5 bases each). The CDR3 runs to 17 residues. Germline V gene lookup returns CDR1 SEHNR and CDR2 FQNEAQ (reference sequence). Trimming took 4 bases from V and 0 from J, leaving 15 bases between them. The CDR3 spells CASSSSLGRANTGELFF. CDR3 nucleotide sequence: TGTGCCAGCAGCTCCTCCCTGGGGCGGGCGAACACCGGGGAGCTGTTTTTT.

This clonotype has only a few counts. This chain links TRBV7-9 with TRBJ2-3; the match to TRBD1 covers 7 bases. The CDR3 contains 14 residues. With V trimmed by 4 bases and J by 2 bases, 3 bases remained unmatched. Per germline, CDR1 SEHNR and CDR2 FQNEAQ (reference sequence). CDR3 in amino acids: CASSSDRNTDTQYF. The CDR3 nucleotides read TGTGCCAGCAGCTCGGACAGGAACACAGATACGCAGTATTTT.

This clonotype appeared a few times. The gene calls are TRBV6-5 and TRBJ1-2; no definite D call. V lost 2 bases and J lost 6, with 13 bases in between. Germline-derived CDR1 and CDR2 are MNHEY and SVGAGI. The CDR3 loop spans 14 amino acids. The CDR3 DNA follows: TGTGCCAGCAGTTACGTGGCCAGTGGGCATGGCTACACCTTC. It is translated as CASSYVASGHGYTF.

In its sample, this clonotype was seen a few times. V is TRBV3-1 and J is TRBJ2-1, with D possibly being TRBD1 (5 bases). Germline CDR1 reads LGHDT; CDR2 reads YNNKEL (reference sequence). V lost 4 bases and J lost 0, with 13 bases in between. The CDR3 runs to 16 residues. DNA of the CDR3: TGTGCCAGCAGCCGGGTACAGGTTTCCTCCTACAATGAGCAGTTCTTC. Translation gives CASSRVQVSSYNEQFF.

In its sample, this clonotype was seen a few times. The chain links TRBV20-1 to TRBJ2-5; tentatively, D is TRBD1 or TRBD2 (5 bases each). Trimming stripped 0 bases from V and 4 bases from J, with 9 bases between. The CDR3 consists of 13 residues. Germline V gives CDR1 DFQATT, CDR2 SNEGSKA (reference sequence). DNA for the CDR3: TGCAGTGCTAGAGATCGGGGCACAGAGACCCAGTACTTC. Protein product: CSARDRGTETQYF.

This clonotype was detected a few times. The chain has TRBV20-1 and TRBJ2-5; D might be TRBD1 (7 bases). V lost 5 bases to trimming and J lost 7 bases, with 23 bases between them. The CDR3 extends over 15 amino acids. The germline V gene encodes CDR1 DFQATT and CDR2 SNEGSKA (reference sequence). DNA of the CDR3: TGCAGTGCTGACCTTCGTTTTGGACAGGAGGGGACCCAGTACTTC. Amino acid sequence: CSADLRFGQEGTQYF.

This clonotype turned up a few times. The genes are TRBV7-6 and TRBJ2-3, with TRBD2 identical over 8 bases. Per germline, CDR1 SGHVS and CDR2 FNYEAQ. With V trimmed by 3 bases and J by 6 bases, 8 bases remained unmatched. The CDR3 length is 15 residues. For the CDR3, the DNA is TGTGCCAGCAGCTTCGGGGCGGGAGGAAGCGATACGCAGTATTTT. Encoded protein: CASSFGAGGSDTQYF.

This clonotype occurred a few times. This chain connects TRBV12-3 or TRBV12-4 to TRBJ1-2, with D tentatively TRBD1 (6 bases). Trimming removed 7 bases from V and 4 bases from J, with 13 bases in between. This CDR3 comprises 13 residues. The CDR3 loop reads CASKTGAGYGYTF. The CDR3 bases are TGTGCCAGCAAGACGGGGGCTGGCTATGGCTACACCTTC.

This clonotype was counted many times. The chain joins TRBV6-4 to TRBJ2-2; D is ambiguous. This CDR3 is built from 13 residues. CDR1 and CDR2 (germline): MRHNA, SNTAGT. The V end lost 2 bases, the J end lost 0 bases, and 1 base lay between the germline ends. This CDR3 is CASSDTNTGELFF. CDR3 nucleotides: TGTGCCAGCAGTGACACGAACACCGGGGAGCTGTTTTTT.

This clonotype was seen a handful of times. CDR3 in DNA: TGCGCCAGCAGCTACGGGACTAGGGTCCTAGCGAACACCGGGGAGCTGTTTTTT. Residues: CASSYGTRVLANTGELFF. This chain uses TRBV5-1 with TRBJ2-2; TRBD2 matches at 8 bases. This CDR3 has 18 amino acids. The germline CDR1 and CDR2 sequences are SGHRS and YFSETQ. The ends lost 3 bases at V and 0 bases at J; junction bases unmatched: 10.

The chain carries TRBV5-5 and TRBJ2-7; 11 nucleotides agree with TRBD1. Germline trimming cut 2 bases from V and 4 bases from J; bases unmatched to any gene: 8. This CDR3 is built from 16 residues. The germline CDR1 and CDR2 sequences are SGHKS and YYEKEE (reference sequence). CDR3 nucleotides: TGTGCCAGCAGCTTCCGTACCGGGACAGGGGGATACGAGCAGTACTTC. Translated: CASSFRTGTGGYEQYF.

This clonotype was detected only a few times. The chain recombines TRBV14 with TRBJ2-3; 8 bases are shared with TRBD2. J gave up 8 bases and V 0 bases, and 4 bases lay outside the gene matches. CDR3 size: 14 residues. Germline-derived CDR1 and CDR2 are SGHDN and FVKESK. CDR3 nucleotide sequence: TGTGCCAGCAGCCAAGATGGGACTAGAATTACGCAGTATTTT. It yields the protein CASSQDGTRITQYF.

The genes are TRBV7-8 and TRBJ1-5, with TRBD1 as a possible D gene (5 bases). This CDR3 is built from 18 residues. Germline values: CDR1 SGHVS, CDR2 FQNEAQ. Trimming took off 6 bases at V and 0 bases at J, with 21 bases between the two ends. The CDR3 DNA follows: TGTGCCAGCAGTCAAGGGATCCAGGGAGCGTTTAGCAATCAGCCCCAGCATTTT. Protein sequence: CASSQGIQGAFSNQPQHF.

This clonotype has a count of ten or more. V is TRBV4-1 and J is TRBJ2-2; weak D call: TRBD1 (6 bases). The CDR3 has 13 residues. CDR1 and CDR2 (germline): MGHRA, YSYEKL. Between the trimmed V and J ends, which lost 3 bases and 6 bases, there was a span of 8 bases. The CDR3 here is CASSQGAPGELFF. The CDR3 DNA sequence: TGCGCCAGCAGCCAGGGGGCACCCGGGGAGCTGTTTTTT.